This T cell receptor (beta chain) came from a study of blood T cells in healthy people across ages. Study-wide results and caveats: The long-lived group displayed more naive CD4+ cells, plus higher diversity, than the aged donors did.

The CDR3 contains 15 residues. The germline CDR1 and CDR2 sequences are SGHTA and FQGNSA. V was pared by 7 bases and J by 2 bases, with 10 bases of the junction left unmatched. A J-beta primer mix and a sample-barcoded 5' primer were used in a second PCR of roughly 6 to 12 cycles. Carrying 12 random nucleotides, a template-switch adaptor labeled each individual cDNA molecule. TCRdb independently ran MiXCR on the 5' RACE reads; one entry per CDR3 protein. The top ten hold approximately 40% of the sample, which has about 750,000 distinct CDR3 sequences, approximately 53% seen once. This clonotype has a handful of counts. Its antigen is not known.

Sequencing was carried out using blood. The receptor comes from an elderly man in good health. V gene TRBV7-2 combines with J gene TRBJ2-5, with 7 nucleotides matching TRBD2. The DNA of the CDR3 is TGTGCCAGCACCATTAGAAGCGGGACTCAAGAGACCCAGTACTTC. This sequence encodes CASTIRSGTQETQYF.